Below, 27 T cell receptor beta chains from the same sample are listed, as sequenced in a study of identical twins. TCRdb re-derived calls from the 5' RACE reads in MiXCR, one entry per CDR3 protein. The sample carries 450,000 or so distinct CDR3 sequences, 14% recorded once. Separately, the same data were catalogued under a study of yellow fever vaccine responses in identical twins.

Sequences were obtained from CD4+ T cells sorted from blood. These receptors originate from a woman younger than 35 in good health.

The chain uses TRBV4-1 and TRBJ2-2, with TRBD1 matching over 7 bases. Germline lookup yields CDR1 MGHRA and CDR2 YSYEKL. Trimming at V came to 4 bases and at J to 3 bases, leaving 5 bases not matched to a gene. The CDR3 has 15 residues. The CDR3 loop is CASSPRGGYTGELFF. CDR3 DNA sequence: TGCGCCAGCAGCCCTCGAGGGGGCTACACCGGGGAGCTGTTTTTT.

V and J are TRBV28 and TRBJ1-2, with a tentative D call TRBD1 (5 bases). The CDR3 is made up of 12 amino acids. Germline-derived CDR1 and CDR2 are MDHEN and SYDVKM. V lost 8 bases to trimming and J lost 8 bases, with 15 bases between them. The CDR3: CASRLRVTGYTF. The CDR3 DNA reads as TGTGCCAGCCGCCTCAGGGTAACCGGCTACACCTTC.

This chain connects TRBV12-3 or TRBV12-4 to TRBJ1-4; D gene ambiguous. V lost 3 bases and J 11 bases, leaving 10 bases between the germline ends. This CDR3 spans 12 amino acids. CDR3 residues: CASSFRSGKLFF. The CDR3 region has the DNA TGTGCCAGCAGTTTTCGGAGCGGCAAACTGTTTTTT.

The CDR3 DNA follows: TGTGCCACCAGCAGAGATCTCGAAAGTGAGCAGTTCTTC. Translated: CATSRDLESEQFF. V is TRBV15 and J is TRBJ2-1; D is unclear. V lost 0 bases and J lost 9, with 9 bases in between. This CDR3 is 13 amino acids long. Germline V gene data show CDR1 as LNHNV and CDR2 as YYDKDF (reference sequence).

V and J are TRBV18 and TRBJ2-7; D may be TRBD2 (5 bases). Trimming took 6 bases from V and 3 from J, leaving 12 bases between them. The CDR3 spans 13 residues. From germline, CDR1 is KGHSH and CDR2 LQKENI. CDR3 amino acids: CASSPEGIYEQYF. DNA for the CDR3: TGTGCCAGCTCCCCTGAGGGTATCTACGAGCAGTACTTC.

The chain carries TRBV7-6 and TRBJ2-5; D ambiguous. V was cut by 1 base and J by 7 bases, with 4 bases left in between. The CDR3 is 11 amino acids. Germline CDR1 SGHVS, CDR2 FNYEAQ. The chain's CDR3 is CASSLDRTQYF. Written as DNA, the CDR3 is TGTGCCAGCAGCTTAGACAGGACCCAGTACTTC.

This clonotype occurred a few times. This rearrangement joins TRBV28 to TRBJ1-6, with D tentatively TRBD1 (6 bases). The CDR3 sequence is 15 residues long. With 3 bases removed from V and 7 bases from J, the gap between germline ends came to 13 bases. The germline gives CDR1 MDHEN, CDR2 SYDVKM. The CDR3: CASSFGQNDNSPLHF. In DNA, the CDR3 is TGTGCCAGCAGTTTCGGACAGAACGACAATTCACCCCTCCACTTT.

The CDR3 here is CASSTFQLGAETQYF. The CDR3 DNA reads as TGTGCCAGTAGTACCTTTCAGCTAGGGGCGGAGACCCAGTACTTC. The J gene is TRBJ2-5, the V gene TRBV19; D is perhaps TRBD1 (5 bases). V lost 4 bases and J lost 5, with 17 bases in between. This CDR3 is 15 amino acids long. Germline CDR1 reads LNHDA; CDR2 reads SQIVND (reference sequence).

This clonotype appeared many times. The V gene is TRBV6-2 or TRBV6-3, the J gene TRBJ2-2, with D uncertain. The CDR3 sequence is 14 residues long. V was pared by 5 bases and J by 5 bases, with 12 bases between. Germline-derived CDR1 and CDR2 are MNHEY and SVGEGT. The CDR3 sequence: CASSRVDTTGELFF. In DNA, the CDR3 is TGTGCCAGCAGTCGAGTAGACACAACCGGGGAGCTGTTTTTT.

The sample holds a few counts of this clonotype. This CDR3 is CSVGGLNTEAFF. In DNA, the CDR3 is TGCAGCGTTGGGGGCCTGAACACTGAAGCTTTCTTT. The J gene is TRBJ1-1, the V gene TRBV29-1; a possible D gene is TRBD1 (5 bases). The germline CDR1 and CDR2 sequences are SQVTM and ANQGSEA. This CDR3 comprises 12 residues. Trimming pared 4 bases from V and 0 bases from J, leaving 6 bases between.

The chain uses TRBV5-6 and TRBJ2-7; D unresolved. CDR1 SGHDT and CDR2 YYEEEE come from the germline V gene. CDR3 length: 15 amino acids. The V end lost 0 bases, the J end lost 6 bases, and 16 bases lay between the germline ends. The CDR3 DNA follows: TGTGCCAGCAGCTTGGGACTGGGAACCCCCCTCGAGCAGTACTTC. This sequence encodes CASSLGLGTPLEQYF.

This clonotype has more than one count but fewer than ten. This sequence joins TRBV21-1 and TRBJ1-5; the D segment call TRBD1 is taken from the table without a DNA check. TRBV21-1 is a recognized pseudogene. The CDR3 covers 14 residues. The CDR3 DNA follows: TGTGCCAGCAGCAGGACAGGGAATGGGCAGCCCCAGCATTTT. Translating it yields CASSRTGNGQPQHF.

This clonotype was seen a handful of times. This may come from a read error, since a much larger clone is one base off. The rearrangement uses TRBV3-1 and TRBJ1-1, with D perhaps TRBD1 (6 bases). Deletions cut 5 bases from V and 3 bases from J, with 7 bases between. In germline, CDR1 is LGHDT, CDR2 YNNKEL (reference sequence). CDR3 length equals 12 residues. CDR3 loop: CASSSGDTEAFF. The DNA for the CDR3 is TGTGCCAGCAGCTCAGGGGACACTGAAGCTTTCTTT.

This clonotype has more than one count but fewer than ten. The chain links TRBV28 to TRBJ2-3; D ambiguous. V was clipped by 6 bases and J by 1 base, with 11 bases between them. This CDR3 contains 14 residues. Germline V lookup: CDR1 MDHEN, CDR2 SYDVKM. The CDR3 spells CASSRRIGTDTQYF. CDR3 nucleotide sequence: TGTGCCAGCAGCCGACGGATCGGCACAGATACGCAGTATTTT.

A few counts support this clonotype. The CDR3 loop is CASSLSLAAYEQYF. CDR3 DNA sequence: TGTGCCAGCAGCTTAAGTCTAGCGGCCTACGAGCAGTACTTC. The chain uses TRBV11-2 and TRBJ2-7, with 7 bases lining up with TRBD2. In germline, CDR1 is SGHAT, CDR2 FQNNGV. V lost 2 bases and J lost 2; bases outside the gene matches: 3. This CDR3 is built from 14 residues.

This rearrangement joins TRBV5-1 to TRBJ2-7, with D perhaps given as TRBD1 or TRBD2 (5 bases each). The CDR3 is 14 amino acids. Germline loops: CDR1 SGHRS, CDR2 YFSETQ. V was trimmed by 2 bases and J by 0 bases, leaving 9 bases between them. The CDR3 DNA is TGCGCCAGCAGCTTTTCTGGGACCTCCTACGAGCAGTACTTC. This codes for CASSFSGTSYEQYF.

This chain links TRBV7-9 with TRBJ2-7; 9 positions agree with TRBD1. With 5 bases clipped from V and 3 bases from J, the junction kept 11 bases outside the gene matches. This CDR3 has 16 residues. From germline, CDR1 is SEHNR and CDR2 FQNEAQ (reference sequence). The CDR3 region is CASSAEPGQGIYEQYF. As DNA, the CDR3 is TGTGCCAGCAGCGCCGAACCGGGACAGGGTATCTACGAGCAGTACTTC.

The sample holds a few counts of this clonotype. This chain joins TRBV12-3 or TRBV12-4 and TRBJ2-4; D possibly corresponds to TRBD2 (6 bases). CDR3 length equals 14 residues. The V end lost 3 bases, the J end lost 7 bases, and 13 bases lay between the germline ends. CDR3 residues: CASSLEGAGNIQYF. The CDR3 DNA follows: TGTGCCAGCAGTTTGGAGGGAGCCGGGAACATTCAGTACTTC.

The CDR3 bases are TGTGCCAGCAGTTACGCGACAGGGGCCAATGGCTACACCTTC. Encoded protein: CASSYATGANGYTF. This chain joins TRBV6-5 and TRBJ1-2; TRBD1 agrees at 8 bases. Germline CDR1 is MNHEY and CDR2 is SVGAGI. The V gene end was trimmed by 2 bases and the J gene end by 6 bases; junction bases not matched to a gene: 5. CDR3 length: 14 residues.

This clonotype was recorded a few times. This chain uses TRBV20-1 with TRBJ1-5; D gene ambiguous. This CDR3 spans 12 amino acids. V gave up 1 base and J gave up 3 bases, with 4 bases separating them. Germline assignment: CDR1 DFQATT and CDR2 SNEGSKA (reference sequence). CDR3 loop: CSARGINQPQHF. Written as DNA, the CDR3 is TGCAGTGCTAGAGGCATCAATCAGCCCCAGCATTTT.

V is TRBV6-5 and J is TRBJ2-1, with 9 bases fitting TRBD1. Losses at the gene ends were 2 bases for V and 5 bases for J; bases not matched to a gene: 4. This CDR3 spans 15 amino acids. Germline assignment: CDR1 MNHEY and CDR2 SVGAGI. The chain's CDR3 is CASSYGTGRDNEQFF. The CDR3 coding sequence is TGTGCCAGCAGTTACGGGACAGGGAGGGACAATGAGCAGTTCTTC.

The DNA for the CDR3 is TGTGCCAGCAGCCCCCTCGGGCTAGACTCCTACGAGCAGTACTTC. Translated: CASSPLGLDSYEQYF. The chain has TRBV7-2 and TRBJ2-7; D is uncertain. Germline CDR1 reads SGHTA; CDR2 reads FQGNSA. CDR3 length equals 15 residues. Trimming shortened V by 5 bases and J by 0 bases, and 14 bases separated the two germline ends.

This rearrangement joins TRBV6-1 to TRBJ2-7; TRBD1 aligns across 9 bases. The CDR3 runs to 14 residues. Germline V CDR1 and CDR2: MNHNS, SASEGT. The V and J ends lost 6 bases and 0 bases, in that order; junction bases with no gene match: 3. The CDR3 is CASRETGGSYEQYF. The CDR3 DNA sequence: TGTGCCAGCAGGGAGACAGGGGGCTCCTACGAGCAGTACTTC.

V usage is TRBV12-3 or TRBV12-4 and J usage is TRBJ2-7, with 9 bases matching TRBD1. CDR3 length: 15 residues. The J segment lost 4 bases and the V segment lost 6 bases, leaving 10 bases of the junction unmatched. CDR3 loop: CASSPWRTGAYEQYF. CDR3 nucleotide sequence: TGTGCCAGCAGCCCATGGAGGACAGGGGCTTACGAGCAGTACTTC.

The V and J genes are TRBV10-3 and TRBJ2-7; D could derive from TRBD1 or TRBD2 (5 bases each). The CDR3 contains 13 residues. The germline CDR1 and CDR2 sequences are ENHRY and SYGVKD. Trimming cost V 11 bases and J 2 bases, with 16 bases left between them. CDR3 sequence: CASQQGDPYEQYF. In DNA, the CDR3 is TGTGCCTCCCAGCAGGGAGATCCCTACGAGCAGTACTTC.

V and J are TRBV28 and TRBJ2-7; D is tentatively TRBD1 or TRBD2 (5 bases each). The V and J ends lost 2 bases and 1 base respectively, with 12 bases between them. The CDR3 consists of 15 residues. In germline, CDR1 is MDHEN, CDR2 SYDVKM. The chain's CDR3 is CASSLTSGLSYEQYF. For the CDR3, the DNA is TGTGCCAGCAGTTTAACCTCGGGGCTTTCCTACGAGCAGTACTTC.

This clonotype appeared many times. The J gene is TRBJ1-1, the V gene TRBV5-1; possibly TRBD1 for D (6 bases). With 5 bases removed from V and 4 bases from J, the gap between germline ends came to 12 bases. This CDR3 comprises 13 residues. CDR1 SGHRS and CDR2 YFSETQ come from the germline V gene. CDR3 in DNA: TGCGCCAGCAGTCTCCGACAGGCCACTGAAGCTTTCTTT. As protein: CASSLRQATEAFF.